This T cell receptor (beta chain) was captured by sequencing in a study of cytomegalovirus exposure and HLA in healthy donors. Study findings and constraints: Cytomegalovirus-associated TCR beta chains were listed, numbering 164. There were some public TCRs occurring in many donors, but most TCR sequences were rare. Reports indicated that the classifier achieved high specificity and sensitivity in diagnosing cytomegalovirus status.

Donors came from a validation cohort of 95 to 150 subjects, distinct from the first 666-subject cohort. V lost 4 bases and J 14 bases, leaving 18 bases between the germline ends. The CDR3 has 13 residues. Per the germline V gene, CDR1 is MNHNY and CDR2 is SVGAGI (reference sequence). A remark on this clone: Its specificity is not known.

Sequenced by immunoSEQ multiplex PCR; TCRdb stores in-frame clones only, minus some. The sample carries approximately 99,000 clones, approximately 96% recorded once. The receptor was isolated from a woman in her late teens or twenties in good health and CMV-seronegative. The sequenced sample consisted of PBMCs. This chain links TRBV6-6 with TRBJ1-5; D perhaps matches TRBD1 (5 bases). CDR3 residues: CASSFPGGGTKHF. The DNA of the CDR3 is TGTGCCAGCAGTTTCCCCGGGGGGGGAACCAAGCATTTT.